The present entry profiles one TCR beta chain with its context. Generated by immunoSEQ multiplex PCR, the TCRdb table keeps only in-frame clones and is missing some. The sample lists over 50,000 clones, about four fifths occurring once. The data belong to a study of T cell clones after liver transplantation. The overall study: Three of the eight recipients were HCV-positive; the rest had non-autoimmune, non-viral transplant indications. Timepoints were pre-transplant, pre-withdrawal, and after withdrawal was completed or failed.

The sample was CD4+ T cells from blood, taken before liver transplant. The clonotype comes from a human donor who received a liver transplant.

The CDR3 bases are TGTGCCAGCAGCCAGACTAGAGTCTCCTACAATGAGCAGTTCTTC. This codes for CASSQTRVSYNEQFF. This sequence joins TRBV7-3 and TRBJ2-1; TRBD2 might be the D (6 bases). The length of the CDR3 is 15 residues. Germline V gives CDR1 SGHTA, CDR2 FQGTGA. V was pared by 5 bases and J by 0 bases, with 11 bases between. Filled out from reference TRBV7-3 and TRBJ2-1, the complete variable domain reads GAGVSQTPSNKVTEKGKYVELRCDPISGHTALYWYRQSLGQGPEFLIYFQGTGAADDSGLPNDRFFAVRPEGSVSTLKIQRTERGDSAVYLCASSQTRVSYNEQFFGPGTRLTVL.